The 15 T cell receptor beta chains given below trace back to one sample, sequenced in a study of CD8+ T cells in alopecia areata. The authors extracted RNA and reverse transcribed it into cDNA as the sequencing template. Data came from immunoSEQ multiplex PCR; TCRdb stores just in-frame clones and leaves some out. The sample yields 150,000 to 160,000 clones, about 50% seen once. The material was CD8+ T cells sorted from blood, obtained at week 0. Source of these receptors: a human donor with alopecia areata.

This clone has just a few counts. The chain combines TRBV30 with TRBJ1-2; D call uncertain. The germline V and J ends were trimmed by 8 bases and 5 bases, with 9 bases remaining between them. Germline lookup yields CDR1 GTSNPN and CDR2 SVGIG (reference sequence). This CDR3 contains 10 residues. The CDR3 region has the DNA TGTGCCGCGGGCGGGTATGGCTACACCTTC. It encodes CAAGGYGYTF.

Details on this clone: A single base is all that separates this from a far larger clone, so a read error is likely. The rearrangement links TRBV9 to TRBJ2-7; 7 nucleotides align to TRBD1. The V and J ends lost 4 bases and 3 bases, in that order; junction bases with no gene match: 10. Germline CDR1 reads SGDLS; CDR2 reads YYNGEE. The CDR3 contains 15 residues. The CDR3 region has the DNA TGTGCCAGCAGCCCGATGACAGGGACAGACTACGAGCAGTACTTC. Its protein is CASSPMTGTDYEQYF.

The rearrangement uses TRBV9 and TRBJ1-1; tentatively, D is TRBD1 (5 bases). CDR3 length equals 13 residues. In germline, CDR1 is SGDLS, CDR2 YYNGEE. The V end lost 4 bases, the J end lost 6 bases, and 13 bases lay between the germline ends. The CDR3 bases are TGTGCCAGCAGCCTGACGGGGGGAGCTGAAGCTTTCTTT. Translated: CASSLTGGAEAFF.

A single count supports this clone. The identical CDR3 is also encoded by other nucleotide sequences in the sample. The rearrangement links TRBV5-6 to TRBJ2-1; either TRBD1 or TRBD2 may supply D (5 bases each). V lost 0 bases to trimming and J lost 7 bases, with 5 bases between them. Per germline, CDR1 SGHDT and CDR2 YYEEEE. This CDR3 is 12 amino acids long. The CDR3 DNA sequence: TGTGCCAGCAGCTTGGGGGGGAATGAGCAGTTCTTC. Protein product: CASSLGGNEQFF.

The V and J genes are TRBV6-5 and TRBJ2-2, with D uncertain. Germline values: CDR1 MNHEY, CDR2 SVGAGI. The CDR3 length is 14 residues. The germline V and J ends were trimmed by 6 bases and 2 bases, with 10 bases remaining between them. The CDR3 DNA sequence: TGTGCCAGCAGGTCAGAGATTAACACCGGGGAGCTGTTTTTT. Protein: CASRSEINTGELFF.

The chain employs TRBV11-2 and TRBJ2-5, with D perhaps assigned TRBD1 or TRBD2 (5 bases each). Germline V gene data show CDR1 as SGHAT and CDR2 as FQNNGV. The germline V and J ends were trimmed by 5 bases and 5 bases, with 12 bases remaining between them. The CDR3 has 13 residues. This CDR3 reads CASSPGTAETQYF. CDR3 in DNA: TGTGCCAGCAGCCCCGGGACGGCCGAGACCCAGTACTTC.

The chain employs TRBV19 and TRBJ2-7, with D perhaps TRBD2 (5 bases). There are 13 residues in the CDR3. The germline V gene encodes CDR1 LNHDA and CDR2 SQIVND (reference sequence). Trimming took 6 bases from V and 3 from J, leaving 12 bases between them. CDR3 sequence (DNA): TGTGCCAGTAGAGGACGGGAACTCTACGAGCAGTACTTC. Encoded protein: CASRGRELYEQYF.

This clone was detected only a few times. The chain couples TRBV13 to TRBJ2-7, with D possibly matching TRBD1 (6 bases). With 5 bases removed from V and 1 base from J, the gap between germline ends came to 12 bases. The germline CDR1 and CDR2 sequences are PRHDT and FYEKMQ (reference sequence). The CDR3 spans 14 residues. CDR3 in amino acids: CASSPPGQSYEQYF. Written as DNA, the CDR3 is TGTGCCAGCAGCCCCCCCGGACAGTCCTACGAGCAGTACTTC.

This sequence joins TRBV27 and TRBJ2-1; the D gene is possibly TRBD1 (5 bases). The CDR3 runs to 17 residues. Looked up from germline, CDR1 is MNHEY and CDR2 is SMNVEV (reference sequence). V was shortened by 5 bases and J by 8 bases, with 25 bases between the two germline ends. The CDR3 spells CASSQKIQVWGSDEQFF. DNA of the CDR3: TGTGCCAGCAGTCAGAAAATACAAGTTTGGGGCAGCGATGAGCAGTTCTTC.

J is TRBJ1-6 and V is TRBV27; no definite D call. From germline, CDR1 is MNHEY and CDR2 SMNVEV (reference sequence). This CDR3 contains 13 residues. Trimming pared 4 bases from V and 10 bases from J, leaving 11 bases between. DNA of the CDR3: TGTGCCAGCAGTTCATTGGGGATATCACCCCTCCACTTT. Translated: CASSSLGISPLHF.

The V call is TRBV7-9, the J call TRBJ2-2, with D hard to call. Trimming took off 7 bases at V and 5 bases at J, with 17 bases between the two ends. The length of the CDR3 is 15 residues. Germline values: CDR1 SEHNR, CDR2 FQNEAQ (reference sequence). As DNA, the CDR3 is TGTGCCAGCACCCAGACCGGGCCTCAAACCGGGGAGCTGTTTTTT. Its translation: CASTQTGPQTGELFF.

The chain couples TRBV9 to TRBJ2-3; D possibly corresponds to TRBD2 (5 bases). Germline V gene data show CDR1 as SGDLS and CDR2 as YYNGEE. Trimming took 4 bases from V and 2 from J, leaving 11 bases between them. This CDR3 has 14 residues. CDR3 sequence (DNA): TGTGCCAGCAGCCAACTAGGGAACACAGATACGCAGTATTTT. Its translation is CASSQLGNTDTQYF.

This clone was detected a few times. The chain is built from TRBV29-1 and TRBJ2-7; 8 bases match TRBD1. Looked up from germline, CDR1 is SQVTM and CDR2 is ANQGSEA. This CDR3 spans 13 amino acids. V lost 7 bases, J lost 2 bases, and 7 bases stayed unmatched. For the CDR3, the DNA is TGCAGCGCAACAGGGGGTCATACCTACGAGCAGTACTTC. Translated: CSATGGHTYEQYF.

CDR3 bases: TGTGCCAGCAGTCGCGGGACAGGGGATTCTGAAGCTTTCTTT. It translates to CASSRGTGDSEAFF. The V and J genes are TRBV2 and TRBJ1-1; 10 nucleotides align to TRBD1. V shed 5 bases and J 6 bases; nucleotides not matched to a gene: 6. Germline CDR1 and CDR2: SNHLY and FYNNEI. The CDR3 has 14 amino acids.

This clone was seen a single time. The chain joins TRBV11-2 to TRBJ2-3; no clear D gene. V was pared by 5 bases and J by 3 bases, with 12 bases between. This CDR3 is built from 14 residues. Germline V gene lookup returns CDR1 SGHAT and CDR2 FQNNGV. The CDR3 DNA is TGTGCCAGCAGCATGTCCGGCGGTACAGATACGCAGTATTTT. It yields the protein CASSMSGGTDTQYF.